These T cell receptor beta chains were read from a single sample in a study of T cell changes during pregnancy in multiple sclerosis. Repertoires were generated with immunoSEQ multiplex PCR, while TCRdb's copy carries only in-frame clones and drops some. The sample yields over 70,000 clones, about 91% seen once. This specimen consisted of peripheral blood, obtained in the first trimester of pregnancy. Receptors were obtained from a female donor in good health, enrolled as a control in a pregnancy study. Both conserved end residues are part of each CDR3. Fields, in order: D gene, V gene, J gene, clone size, CDR3 DNA, CDR3 protein. The D gene is left open where the match is weak. The size entry is marked missing in some rows and otherwise reads once, few, many or a size class.

D gene: NA; V gene: TRBV5-4; J gene: TRBJ1-1; clone size: NA; CDR3 DNA: TGTGCCAGCAGCCTCTGGGAGAGGACCGAAGCTTTCTTT; CDR3 protein: CASSLWERTEAFF
D gene: TRBD2; V gene: TRBV4-1; J gene: TRBJ2-1; clone size: NA; CDR3 DNA: TGCGCCAGCAGCCCCCTGACTAGCGCGCGGAATGAGCAGTTCTTC; CDR3 protein: CASSPLTSARNEQFF
D gene: NA; V gene: TRBV7-3; J gene: TRBJ2-7; clone size: once; CDR3 DNA: TGTGCCAGCAGCGCGGAGCCGGGGAACTACGAGCAGTACTTC; CDR3 protein: CASSAEPGNYEQYF
D gene: TRBD1; V gene: TRBV30; J gene: TRBJ1-2; clone size: NA; CDR3 DNA: TGTGCCGAGACAGGGGGCTATGGCTACACCTTC; CDR3 protein: CAETGGYGYTF
D gene: TRBD1; V gene: TRBV2; J gene: TRBJ1-4; clone size: NA; CDR3 DNA: TGTGCCAGCAGTGAAAGGACAGGGGCGAGAGCTAATGAAAAACTGTTTTTT; CDR3 protein: CASSERTGARANEKLFF
D gene: TRBD2; V gene: TRBV6-5; J gene: TRBJ2-7; clone size: NA; CDR3 DNA: TGTGCCAGCAGGACGGGGGGATCCTACGAGCAGTACTTC; CDR3 protein: CASRTGGSYEQYF
D gene: TRBD1; V gene: TRBV5-1; J gene: TRBJ2-7; clone size: NA; CDR3 DNA: TGCGCCAGCAGCTTGGGTGACAGGGGCTGGGAGCAGTACTTC; CDR3 protein: CASSLGDRGWEQYF
D gene: NA; V gene: TRBV6-1; J gene: TRBJ2-1; clone size: once; CDR3 DNA: TGTGCCAGCCGAACAGGGTATGAGGGGGATGAGCAGTTCTTC; CDR3 protein: CASRTGYEGDEQFF
D gene: TRBD1; V gene: TRBV25-1; J gene: TRBJ2-7; clone size: NA; CDR3 DNA: TGTGCCAGCAGTGAAAGGACAGGACCCCGTTGGTTC; CDR3 protein: CASSERTGPRWF
D gene: TRBD1; V gene: TRBV6-5; J gene: TRBJ2-7; clone size: NA; CDR3 DNA: TGTGCCAGCAGATTTACAGGGGGCGTCTCCTACGAGCAGTACTTC; CDR3 protein: CASRFTGGVSYEQYF
D gene: NA; V gene: TRBV7-2; J gene: TRBJ1-4; clone size: NA; CDR3 DNA: TGTGCCAGCAGCTTCGACAGTGCCCGGAATGAAAAACTGTTTTTT; CDR3 protein: CASSFDSARNEKLFF
D gene: NA; V gene: TRBV4-3; J gene: TRBJ1-4; clone size: NA; CDR3 DNA: TGCGCCAGCAGCCAAGGGCGAGGAAATGAAAAACTGTTTTTT; CDR3 protein: CASSQGRGNEKLFF
D gene: NA; V gene: TRBV19; J gene: TRBJ1-5; clone size: NA; CDR3 DNA: TGTGCCAGTAGTACCGGACCCCCAGGGCGCGGGGCCCAGCATTTT; CDR3 protein: CASSTGPPGRGAQHF
D gene: TRBD2; V gene: TRBV4-2; J gene: TRBJ2-3; clone size: NA; CDR3 DNA: TGTGCCAGCAGCCAAGGAAGGGGTGGGGGGGTGGAAGATACGCAGTATTTT; CDR3 protein: CASSQGRGGGVEDTQYF
D gene: NA; V gene: TRBV29-1; J gene: TRBJ2-1; clone size: NA; CDR3 DNA: TGCAGCGTTGATCGGCAGGGGCAAGGAAATGAGCAGTTCTTC; CDR3 protein: CSVDRQGQGNEQFF
D gene: TRBD1; V gene: TRBV5-6; J gene: TRBJ2-1; clone size: once; CDR3 DNA: TGTGCCAGCAGCTTGGCCGGGACAGCCAATGAGCAGTTCTTC; CDR3 protein: CASSLAGTANEQFF
D gene: TRBD1; V gene: TRBV7-2; J gene: TRBJ2-3; clone size: NA; CDR3 DNA: TGTGCCAGCAGCTTAGACAGGGGGAGAAGCACAGATACGCAGTATTTT; CDR3 protein: CASSLDRGRSTDTQYF
D gene: TRBD1; V gene: TRBV4-1; J gene: TRBJ1-2; clone size: NA; CDR3 DNA: TGCGCCAGCAGCCAAGAAGAGACAGGGGGGAGCTACTATGGCTACACCTTC; CDR3 protein: CASSQEETGGSYYGYTF
D gene: NA; V gene: TRBV5-6; J gene: TRBJ1-2; clone size: few; CDR3 DNA: TGTGCCAGCAGCCCCGGGGCAGGGAGGTATGGCTACACCTTC; CDR3 protein: CASSPGAGRYGYTF
D gene: NA; V gene: TRBV28; J gene: TRBJ1-1; clone size: NA; CDR3 DNA: TGTGCCAGTATACTTGTATTCCGAGGGAACACTGAAGCTTTCTTT; CDR3 protein: CASILVFRGNTEAFF
D gene: TRBD1; V gene: TRBV19; J gene: TRBJ1-2; clone size: NA; CDR3 DNA: TGTGCCAGCACCACCGGACAGGGCCTCCCCTATGGCTACACCTTC; CDR3 protein: CASTTGQGLPYGYTF
D gene: TRBD2; V gene: TRBV6-5; J gene: TRBJ2-5; clone size: once; CDR3 DNA: TGTGCCAGCAGTTACCTGGGGGGGGGTGAGACCCAGTACTTC; CDR3 protein: CASSYLGGGETQYF
D gene: NA; V gene: TRBV4-3; J gene: TRBJ1-3; clone size: NA; CDR3 DNA: TGCGCCAGCAGCCAAGCCAAGGAGGGAAACACCATATATTTT; CDR3 protein: CASSQAKEGNTIYF
D gene: TRBD2; V gene: TRBV7-9; J gene: TRBJ2-2; clone size: NA; CDR3 DNA: TGTGCCGGCACGAGCCGTGGGACTAGCGACACCGGGGAGCTGTTTTTT; CDR3 protein: CAGTSRGTSDTGELFF
D gene: TRBD2; V gene: TRBV4-1; J gene: TRBJ2-7; clone size: NA; CDR3 DNA: TGCGCCAGCAGCCAAGGGAGCGGGGGCGTTATGCCCTACGAGCAGTACTTC; CDR3 protein: CASSQGSGGVMPYEQYF
D gene: NA; V gene: TRBV27; J gene: TRBJ1-1; clone size: NA; CDR3 DNA: TGTGCCAGCAGGCCCCAGGTCGGTCGGAACACTGAAGCTTTCTTT; CDR3 protein: CASRPQVGRNTEAFF
D gene: TRBD1; V gene: TRBV5-4; J gene: TRBJ1-1; clone size: NA; CDR3 DNA: TGTGCCAGCAGCCTGGACAGGAGGAGGGTCACTGAAGCTTTCTTT; CDR3 protein: CASSLDRRRVTEAFF
D gene: TRBD1; V gene: TRBV11-2; J gene: TRBJ1-4; clone size: once; CDR3 DNA: TGTGCCAGCAGCTCCGGCCCAGGGGGCGGCAATGAAAAACTGTTTTTT; CDR3 protein: CASSSGPGGGNEKLFF
D gene: TRBD1; V gene: TRBV5-1; J gene: TRBJ1-2; clone size: NA; CDR3 DNA: TGCGCCAGCAGCTCACGGGACAGCTATGGCTACACCTTC; CDR3 protein: CASSSRDSYGYTF
D gene: NA; V gene: TRBV9; J gene: TRBJ2-2; clone size: NA; CDR3 DNA: TGTGCCAGCAGCGTAGGTAGCTCAGTCGGCACCGGGGAGCTGTTTTTT; CDR3 protein: CASSVGSSVGTGELFF
D gene: TRBD1; V gene: TRBV7-9; J gene: TRBJ1-3; clone size: NA; CDR3 DNA: TGTGCCAGCAGCTATTGGGACAGGGACGGAAACACCATATATTTT; CDR3 protein: CASSYWDRDGNTIYF
D gene: TRBD1; V gene: TRBV6-5; J gene: TRBJ1-2; clone size: NA; CDR3 DNA: TGTGCCAGCAGTTTGGCTGGGACAGGGGTAGGCTACACCTTC; CDR3 protein: CASSLAGTGVGYTF
D gene: TRBD1; V gene: TRBV7-2; J gene: TRBJ1-3; clone size: NA; CDR3 DNA: TGTGCCAGCGAGGACAGGACCTCTGGAAACACCATATATTTT; CDR3 protein: CASEDRTSGNTIYF
D gene: TRBD1; V gene: TRBV2; J gene: TRBJ2-7; clone size: NA; CDR3 DNA: TGTGCCAGCAGTGACCAGGGACAGGGGTCCCACGAGCAGTACTTC; CDR3 protein: CASSDQGQGSHEQYF
D gene: NA; V gene: TRBV27; J gene: TRBJ1-5; clone size: NA; CDR3 DNA: TGTGCCAGCAGTTTCCGAACCGGTATTCAGCCCCAGCATTTT; CDR3 protein: CASSFRTGIQPQHF
D gene: NA; V gene: TRBV9; J gene: TRBJ1-5; clone size: NA; CDR3 DNA: TGTGCCAGCAGCGACTCTTCAGGGGAATTTAGCAATCAGCCCCAGCATTTT; CDR3 protein: CASSDSSGEFSNQPQHF
D gene: NA; V gene: TRBV4-3; J gene: TRBJ1-1; clone size: once; CDR3 DNA: TGCGCCAGCAGCCAATCCGGGACATCGGACACTGAAGCTTTCTTT; CDR3 protein: CASSQSGTSDTEAFF
D gene: NA; V gene: TRBV7-9; J gene: TRBJ1-2; clone size: NA; CDR3 DNA: TGTGCCAGCAGCTTGACACAGGGAACTTACTATGGCTACACCTTC; CDR3 protein: CASSLTQGTYYGYTF
D gene: NA; V gene: TRBV2; J gene: TRBJ1-5; clone size: once; CDR3 DNA: TGTGCCAGCAGTGGGGAGCGCCAGCCCCAGCATTTT; CDR3 protein: CASSGERQPQHF
D gene: NA; V gene: TRBV4-3; J gene: TRBJ1-6; clone size: NA; CDR3 DNA: TGCGCCAGCAGCCAAGACAGGGGTGGTAATTCACCCCTCCACTTT; CDR3 protein: CASSQDRGGNSPLHF
D gene: TRBD2; V gene: TRBV4-2; J gene: TRBJ2-5; clone size: once; CDR3 DNA: TGTGCCAGCAGCCAGACGGGGGGGCAAGAGACCCAGTACTTC; CDR3 protein: CASSQTGGQETQYF
D gene: TRBD2; V gene: TRBV29-1; J gene: TRBJ2-3; clone size: NA; CDR3 DNA: TGCAGCGTTGTAGGCGGGGGGGCCTTAGATACGCAGTATTTT; CDR3 protein: CSVVGGGALDTQYF
D gene: NA; V gene: TRBV1; J gene: TRBJ1-4; clone size: NA; CDR3 DNA: TGCACCAGCAGCCCGGGACAGTGCGCAACTAATGAAAAACTGTTTTTT; CDR3 protein: CTSSPGQCATNEKLFF
D gene: TRBD2; V gene: TRBV7-9; J gene: TRBJ2-3; clone size: NA; CDR3 DNA: TGTGCCAGAGGACTAGCTGGGACAGATACGCAGTATTTT; CDR3 protein: CARGLAGTDTQYF
D gene: NA; V gene: TRBV5-8; J gene: TRBJ1-4; clone size: NA; CDR3 DNA: TGTGCCAGCAGCTCCGGGGGTGCAACTAATGAAAAACTGTTTTTT; CDR3 protein: CASSSGGATNEKLFF